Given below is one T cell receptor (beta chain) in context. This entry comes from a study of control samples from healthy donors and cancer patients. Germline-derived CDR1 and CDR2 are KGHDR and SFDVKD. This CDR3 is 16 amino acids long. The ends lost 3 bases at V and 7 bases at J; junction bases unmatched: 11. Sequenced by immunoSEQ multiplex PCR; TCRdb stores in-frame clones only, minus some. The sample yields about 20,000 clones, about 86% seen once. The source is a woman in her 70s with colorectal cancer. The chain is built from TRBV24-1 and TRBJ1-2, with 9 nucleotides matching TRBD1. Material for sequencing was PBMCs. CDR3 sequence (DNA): TGTGCCACCAGTGATCCCCGGGGGACAGGGTTGAGTGGCTACACCTTC. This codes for CATSDPRGTGLSGYTF.